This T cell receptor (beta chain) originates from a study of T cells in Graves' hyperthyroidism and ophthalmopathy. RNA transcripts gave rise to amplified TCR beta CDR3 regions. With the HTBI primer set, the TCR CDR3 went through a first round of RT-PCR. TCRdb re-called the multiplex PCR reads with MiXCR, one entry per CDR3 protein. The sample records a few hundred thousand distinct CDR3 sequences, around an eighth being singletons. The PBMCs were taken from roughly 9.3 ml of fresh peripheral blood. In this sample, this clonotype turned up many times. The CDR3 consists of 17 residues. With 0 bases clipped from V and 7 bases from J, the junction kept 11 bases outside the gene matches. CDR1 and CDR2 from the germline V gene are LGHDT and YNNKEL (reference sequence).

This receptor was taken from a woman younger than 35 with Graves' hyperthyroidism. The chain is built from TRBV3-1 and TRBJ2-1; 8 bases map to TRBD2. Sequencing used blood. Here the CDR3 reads CASSQDSQAGVGNEQFF. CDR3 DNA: TGTGCCAGCAGCCAAGATAGCCAAGCGGGAGTGGGGAATGAGCAGTTCTTC.